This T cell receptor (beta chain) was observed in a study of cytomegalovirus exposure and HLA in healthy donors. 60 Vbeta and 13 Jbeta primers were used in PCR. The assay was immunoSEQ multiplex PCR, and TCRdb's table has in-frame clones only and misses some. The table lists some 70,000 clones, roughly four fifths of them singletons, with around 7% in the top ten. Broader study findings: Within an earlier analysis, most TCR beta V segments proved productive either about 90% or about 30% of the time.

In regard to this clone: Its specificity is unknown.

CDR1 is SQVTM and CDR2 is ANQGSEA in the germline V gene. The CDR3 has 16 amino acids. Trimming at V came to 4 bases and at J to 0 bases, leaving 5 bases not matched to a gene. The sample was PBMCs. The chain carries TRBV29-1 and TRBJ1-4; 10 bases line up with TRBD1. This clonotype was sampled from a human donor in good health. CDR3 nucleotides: TGCAGCGTTGTCGGACAGGGGGAGGCAACTAATGAAAAACTGTTTTTT. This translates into CSVVGQGEATNEKLFF.